The TCR beta chain under discussion was sequenced for a study of cytomegalovirus exposure and HLA in healthy donors. With 5 bases clipped from V and 5 bases from J, the junction kept 3 bases outside the gene matches. The germline V gene encodes CDR1 LNHNV and CDR2 YYDKDF (reference sequence). The CDR3 spans 14 residues. Here immunoSEQ multiplex PCR was the method, and the copy in TCRdb shows in-frame clones only, minus some. The repertoire holds 300,000 to 450,000 clones, with roughly 85% as singletons. This receptor was obtained from a woman aged 18 to 35 in good health and CMV-seronegative. The material sequenced was PBMCs. The chain is built from TRBV15 and TRBJ1-4; 9 nucleotides agree with TRBD1. The CDR3 is CATSGDRENEKLFF. CDR3 nucleotide sequence: TGTGCCACCAGCGGGGACAGGGAAAATGAAAAACTGTTTTTT.